This TCR beta chain was observed in a study of T cells after yellow fever vaccination. The J segment lost 10 bases and the V segment lost 5 bases, leaving 11 bases of the junction unmatched. Germline V gene data show CDR1 as SGHTA and CDR2 as FQGNSA. The length of the CDR3 is 14 residues. A single record per CDR3 protein comes from TCRdb applying MiXCR to the 5' RACE reads. This table holds about 300,000 distinct CDR3 sequences, around 6.8% found once. Sequencing was performed on PBMCs, taken more than 40 days after the first yellow fever vaccination. The chain links TRBV7-2 to TRBJ2-1; 7 bases fit TRBD2. The clonotype comes from a man aged 18 to 29 who received the YFV17D yellow fever vaccine. Here the CDR3 DNA reads TGTGCCAGCAGCAGCAAAAGGCGGGGGTTGGAGCAGTTCTTC. It encodes CASSSKRRGLEQFF.